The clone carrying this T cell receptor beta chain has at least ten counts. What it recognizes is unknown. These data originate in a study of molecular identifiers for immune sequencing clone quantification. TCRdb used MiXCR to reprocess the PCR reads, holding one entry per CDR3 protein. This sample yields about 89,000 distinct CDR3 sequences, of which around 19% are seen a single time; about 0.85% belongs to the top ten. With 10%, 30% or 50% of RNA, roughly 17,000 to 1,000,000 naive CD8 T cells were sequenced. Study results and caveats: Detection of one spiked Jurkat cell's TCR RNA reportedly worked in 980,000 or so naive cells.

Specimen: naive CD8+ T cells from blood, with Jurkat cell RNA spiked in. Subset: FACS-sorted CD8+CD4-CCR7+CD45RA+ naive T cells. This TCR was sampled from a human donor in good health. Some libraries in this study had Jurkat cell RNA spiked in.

The CDR3 spells CASSLSLRGVRADTQYF. The CDR3 DNA is TGTGCCAGCAGCTTATCGCTCCGCGGGGTGAGGGCAGATACGCAGTATTTT. The rearrangement links TRBV7-9 to TRBJ2-3, with D possibly TRBD2 on 6 matching bases. The germline V gene encodes CDR1 SEHNR and CDR2 FQNEAQ (reference sequence). The CDR3 extends over 17 amino acids. Trimming cost V 2 bases and J 4 bases, with 19 bases left between them.